These T cell receptor beta chains were read from a single sample in a study of T-cell memory formation after mild COVID-19. In TCRdb, the 5' RACE reads were re-called with MiXCR into one record per CDR3 protein. The sample records 300,000 to 400,000 distinct CDR3 sequences, around 15% being singletons. The source material was PBMCs or a T cell subset sorted from them (not recorded which). These receptors originate from a man in his late teens or twenties who had mild COVID-19 (a few samples of this study predate the infection). Cell type and time point are not known. CDR3s include the opening cysteine and the closing phenylalanine or tryptophan. The D gene is left open where the match is weak. Some rows have no size entry. The others give once, few or many, or a class for an expanded clone.

j_call d_call v_call clone_size cdr3_aa cdr3_nt
TRBJ1-5 NA TRBV19 few CASSMQGWPQHF TGTGCCAGTAGTATGCAAGGGTGGCCCCAGCATTTT
TRBJ1-3 NA TRBV3-1 NA CASSQDRVSGNTIYF TGTGCCAGCAGCCAAGACAGGGTCTCCGGAAACACCATATATTTT
TRBJ2-5 NA TRBV7-8 few CASSTPGTQYF TGTGCCAGCAGCACCCCGGGTACCCAGTACTTC
TRBJ2-4 NA TRBV20-1 NA CSATARAERNIQYF TGCAGTGCCACGGCCAGGGCCGAGCGGAACATTCAGTACTTC
TRBJ1-2 NA TRBV28 NA CASSSPRGGHYGYTF TGTGCCAGCAGTTCCCCCAGGGGCGGTCACTATGGCTACACCTTC
TRBJ2-7 NA TRBV7-9 few CASSPVTGSYEQYF TGTGCCAGCAGCCCCGTGACAGGTTCCTACGAGCAGTACTTC
TRBJ2-1 TRBD1 TRBV7-2 few CAGRTDRGLDEQFF TGTGCCGGAAGGACGGACAGGGGTTTAGATGAGCAGTTCTTC
TRBJ2-1 TRBD1 TRBV5-1 many CASSLLGTGAYNEQFF TGCGCCAGCAGCTTGTTGGGGACAGGGGCCTACAATGAGCAGTTCTTC
TRBJ1-2 NA TRBV7-2 many CASSTTVSYGYTF TGTGCCAGCAGCACAACAGTCTCCTATGGCTACACCTTC
TRBJ2-5 NA TRBV5-5 NA CASSSVATQETQYF TGTGCCAGCAGCTCCGTTGCTACCCAAGAGACCCAGTACTTC
TRBJ2-5 TRBD2 TRBV9 few CASSPRLAGGPGVETQYF TGTGCCAGCAGCCCCCGACTAGCGGGGGGGCCGGGGGTAGAGACCCAGTACTTC
TRBJ2-7 TRBD2 TRBV18 few CASSPAGGDGYEQYF TGTGCCAGCTCACCTGCTGGGGGGGATGGATACGAGCAGTACTTC
TRBJ2-5 TRBD2 TRBV6-2/TRBV6-3 NA CASSYGRGTSQETQYF TGTGCCAGCAGTTACGGGCGGGGGACTTCCCAAGAGACCCAGTACTTC
TRBJ2-1 NA TRBV4-1 many CASSPLIQPRYNEQFF TGCGCCAGCAGCCCTTTAATCCAGCCGCGGTACAATGAGCAGTTCTTC
TRBJ2-1 NA TRBV4-2 many CASSVRTANEQFF TGTGCCAGCAGCGTACGCACAGCAAATGAGCAGTTCTTC
TRBJ1-6 NA TRBV4-3 NA CASSPLPEYSGSPLHF TGCGCCAGCAGCCCCCTGCCCGAGTACAGTGGTTCACCCCTCCACTTT
TRBJ2-7 NA TRBV27 few CASSPAGGRGMNEQYF TGTGCCAGCAGTCCCGCAGGGGGTCGCGGGATGAATGAGCAGTACTTC
TRBJ2-3 NA TRBV5-1 many CASSLDPSTDTQYF TGTGCCAGCAGCTTAGACCCTAGCACAGATACGCAGTATTTT